This T cell receptor (beta chain) came from a study of breast tumors, draining lymph nodes, adjacent tissues. From the multiplex PCR reads, TCRdb called clonotypes with MiXCR, one entry per CDR3 protein. This sample carries roughly 130,000 distinct CDR3 sequences, 20% of them seen once, and the ten largest clones take under 4.5%. Study-level results: Most tumor T cells seemingly derive from lymph node, then expand in tumor. Compared with lymph nodes, tumors were less diverse; compared with nontumor tissue, more.

In its sample, this clonotype was seen many times. The antigen is undetermined. Axillary draining lymph nodes of breast cancer patients supplied the node samples. The TCR sequence derives from a female donor with breast cancer. Some clones in this sample may be carry-over from other donors' samples. The sample was axillary lymph node tissue.

CDR3 residues: CASSQDRRKEETQYF. The CDR3 bases are TGTGCCAGCAGCCAAGACCGCAGGAAGGAAGAGACCCAGTACTTC. This sequence joins TRBV4-2 and TRBJ2-5; D gene uncertain. The ends were cut back, 0 bases at V and 3 bases at J, with 11 bases in the middle. CDR3 length: 15 residues. The germline CDR1 and CDR2 sequences are LGHNA and YNFKEQ.